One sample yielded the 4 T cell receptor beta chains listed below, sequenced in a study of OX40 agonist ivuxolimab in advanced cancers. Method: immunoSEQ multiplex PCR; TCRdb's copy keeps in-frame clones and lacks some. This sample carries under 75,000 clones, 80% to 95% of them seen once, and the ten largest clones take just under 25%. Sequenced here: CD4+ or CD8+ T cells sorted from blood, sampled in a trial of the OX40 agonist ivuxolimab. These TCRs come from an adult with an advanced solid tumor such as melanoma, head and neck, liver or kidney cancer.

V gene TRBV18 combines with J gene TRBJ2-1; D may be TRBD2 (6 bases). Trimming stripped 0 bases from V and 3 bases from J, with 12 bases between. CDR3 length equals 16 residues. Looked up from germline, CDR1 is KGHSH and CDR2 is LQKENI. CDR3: CASSPPPREIYNEQFF. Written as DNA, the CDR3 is TGTGCCAGCTCACCACCTCCTCGGGAGATCTACAATGAGCAGTTCTTC.

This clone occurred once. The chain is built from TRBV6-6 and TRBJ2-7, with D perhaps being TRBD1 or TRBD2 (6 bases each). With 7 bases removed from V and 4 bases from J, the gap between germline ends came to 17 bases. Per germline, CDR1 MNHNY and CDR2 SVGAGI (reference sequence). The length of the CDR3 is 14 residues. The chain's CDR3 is CASMGGRGRYEQYF. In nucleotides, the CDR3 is TGTGCCAGCATGGGAGGCAGGGGCAGGTACGAGCAGTACTTC.

CDR3 residues: CSVGSGGNYGYTF. In nucleotides, the CDR3 is TGCAGCGTTGGGTCAGGGGGCAACTATGGCTACACCTTC. This chain uses TRBV29-1 with TRBJ1-2; 8 bases match TRBD1. With V trimmed by 4 bases and J by 2 bases, 3 bases remained unmatched. The CDR3 sequence is 13 residues long. The germline V gene encodes CDR1 SQVTM and CDR2 ANQGSEA.

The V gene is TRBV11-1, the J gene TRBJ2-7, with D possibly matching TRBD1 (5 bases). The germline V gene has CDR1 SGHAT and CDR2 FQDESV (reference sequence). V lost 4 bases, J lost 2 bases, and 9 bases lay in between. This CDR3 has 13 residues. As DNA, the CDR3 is TGTGCCAGCAGCTGGGGCCATACCTACGAGCAGTACTTC. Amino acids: CASSWGHTYEQYF.